This TCR beta chain is drawn from a study of T cell changes during pregnancy in multiple sclerosis. Using immunoSEQ multiplex PCR, the repertoire was profiled, and TCRdb retains in-frame clones only, with some absent. The data contain some 37,000 clones, approximately 92% of them singletons. This CDR3 comprises 16 residues. V dropped 0 bases and J dropped 3; count of bases not matched to a gene: 8. CDR1 is MNHEY, CDR2 SVGAGI, per germline. This clonotype was obtained from a female donor with multiple sclerosis, enrolled in a pregnancy study. V usage is TRBV6-5 and J usage is TRBJ2-7; 7 bases align to TRBD1. Specimen: PBMCs (not recorded whether the cells were cultured). The CDR3 protein is CASSYSIGQGDYEQYF. DNA of the CDR3: TGTGCCAGCAGTTACTCGATTGGTCAGGGGGACTACGAGCAGTACTTC.